The present entry profiles one T cell receptor (beta chain) with its context. Repertoires were generated with immunoSEQ multiplex PCR, while TCRdb's copy carries only in-frame clones and drops some. The profile shows about 160,000 clones, around 80% of them singletons. This specimen comes from a study of cytotoxic CD8 clonotypes in ibrutinib-treated CLL. Study context: The response samples were taken once patients had been treated for a median of about 12 months, range 6 to 36.

Germline lookup yields CDR1 MNHNS and CDR2 SASEGT. Trimming pared 4 bases from V and 2 bases from J, leaving 9 bases between. This CDR3 contains 15 residues. The chain recombines TRBV6-1 with TRBJ2-6, with unresolved D. The TCR comes from a human donor with chronic lymphocytic leukemia. This specimen was PBMCs, taken after 24 months of ibrutinib treatment. The CDR3 reads CASSGVLAGANVLTF. The CDR3 DNA sequence: TGTGCCAGCAGTGGCGTGTTAGCTGGGGCCAACGTCCTGACTTTC.